This T cell receptor (beta chain) was captured by sequencing in a study of OX40 agonist ivuxolimab in advanced cancers. Across the study: Three patients, one with hepatocellular carcinoma and two with cutaneous melanoma, achieved partial responses.

Only in-frame clones appear in the TCRdb table, and some are missing; sequencing was by immunoSEQ multiplex PCR. The sample lists some 46,000 clones; 60% to 80% were seen once. Sampled blood was obtained at baseline, cycle 4 day 1, and cycle 7 day 1. V was pared by 3 bases and J by 0 bases, with 2 bases of the junction left unmatched. Germline V gene data show CDR1 as SEHNR and CDR2 as FQNEAQ (reference sequence). The CDR3 extends over 16 amino acids. This clone was observed a handful of times. Sequencing was performed on CD4+ or CD8+ T cells sorted from blood, taken in a trial of the OX40 agonist ivuxolimab. This clonotype originated in an adult with an advanced solid tumor such as melanoma, head and neck, liver or kidney cancer. The chain links TRBV7-9 to TRBJ1-3; TRBD1 agrees at 10 bases. The CDR3: CASSFGTGVSGNTIYF. CDR3 in DNA: TGTGCCAGCAGCTTCGGGACAGGGGTCTCTGGAAACACCATATATTTT.